The 21 T cell receptor beta chains below were found in one sample sequenced in a study of beta chain features in type 1 diabetes. General study findings and limits: Moderate but significant shortening of TCRB CDR3s was recorded in all four CD4+ subsets from Type 1 diabetes patients.

These TCRs are of unknown antigen specificity. TCRB transcripts that were expressed got sequenced, as all of the isolated RNA had been reverse transcribed. Clones were read by immunoSEQ multiplex PCR, and TCRdb kept only the in-frame ones, dropping some. The sample yields more than 550,000 clones, about 14% seen once. Sequences were obtained from naive CD4+ T cells from blood. The receptors come from a man younger than 30 with type 1 diabetes.

The table lists this clone with a few counts. The chain carries TRBV5-1 and TRBJ2-1, with D unclear. Trimming took off 4 bases at V and 9 bases at J, with 8 bases between the two ends. From germline, CDR1 is SGHRS and CDR2 YFSETQ. CDR3 length equals 11 residues. CDR3 in amino acids: CASSQGLEQFF. The DNA of the CDR3 is TGCGCCAGCAGCCAAGGGCTTGAGCAGTTCTTC.

The J gene is TRBJ2-1, the V gene TRBV7-3, with D uncertain. Per germline, CDR1 SGHTA and CDR2 FQGTGA. Trimming left V 0 bases short and J 12 bases short, with 15 bases between. This CDR3 comprises 14 residues. Here the CDR3 DNA reads TGTGCCAGCAGCTTAACGGGTTCAAGAAAAGCGCAGTTCTTC. Translation: CASSLTGSRKAQFF.

This clone was detected a few times. V gene TRBV6-5 combines with J gene TRBJ1-1; D is perhaps TRBD1 (5 bases). This CDR3 region has 13 residues. CDR1 and CDR2 (germline): MNHEY, SVGAGI. V was pared by 6 bases and J by 6 bases, with 14 bases between. The CDR3 DNA is TGTGCCAGCAGGGGGTTGAGGGACCCTGAAGCTTTCTTT. It yields the protein CASRGLRDPEAFF.

This clone was recorded a few times. The genes are TRBV28 and TRBJ2-7, with 10 bases identical to TRBD1. This CDR3 contains 16 residues. The trim removed 2 bases at V and 5 bases at J, leaving 9 bases unmatched. Germline lookup yields CDR1 MDHEN and CDR2 SYDVKM. Written as DNA, the CDR3 is TGTGCCAGCAGTTTAGGTCCGGACAGGGGGAACCACGAGCAGTACTTC. Protein sequence: CASSLGPDRGNHEQYF.

The chain couples TRBV18 to TRBJ1-3; D remains ambiguous. This CDR3 contains 16 residues. Trimming cost V 1 base and J 1 base, with 11 bases left between them. The germline V gene encodes CDR1 KGHSH and CDR2 LQKENI. The CDR3 nucleotides are TGTGCCAGCTCACCACGTCAATCGGGGTCTGGAAACACCATATATTTT. It yields the protein CASSPRQSGSGNTIYF.

This clone was observed a few times. This chain's CDR3 is CASSIDRYNEQFF. In DNA, the CDR3 is TGTGCCAGCAGCATAGACAGGTACAATGAGCAGTTCTTC. The chain uses TRBV28 and TRBJ2-1, with D possibly matching TRBD1 (6 bases). The CDR3 has 13 amino acids. Looked up from germline, CDR1 is MDHEN and CDR2 is SYDVKM. The V end lost 6 bases, the J end lost 4 bases, and 10 bases lay between the germline ends. Variable domain in full (rest from reference TRBV28 and TRBJ2-1): DVKVTQSSRYLVKRTGEKVFLECVQDMDHENMFWYRQDPGLGLRLIYFSYDVKMKEKGDIPEGYSVSREKKERFSLILESASTNQTSMYLCASSIDRYNEQFFGPGTRLTVL.

The CDR3: CASRTVPSTDTQYF. As DNA, the CDR3 is TGTGCCAGTAGGACAGTCCCTAGCACAGATACGCAGTATTTT. The rearrangement links TRBV19 to TRBJ2-3, with TRBD1 as a possible D gene (5 bases). Trimming left V 6 bases short and J 0 bases short, with 10 bases between. The CDR3 sequence is 14 residues long. Germline loops: CDR1 LNHDA, CDR2 SQIVND (reference sequence). Full variable domain (outside the CDR3, taken from reference TRBV19 and TRBJ2-3): DGGITQSPKYLFRKEGQNVTLSCEQNLNHDAMYWYRQDPGQGLRLIYYSQIVNDFQKGDIAEGYSVSREKKESFPLTVTSAQKNPTAFYLCASRTVPSTDTQYFGPGTRLTVL.

The rearrangement links TRBV6-6 to TRBJ2-7; a weak D match, TRBD2 (5 bases). This CDR3 has 13 amino acids. CDR1 MNHNY and CDR2 SVGAGI come from the germline V gene (reference sequence). V was shortened by 5 bases and J by 6 bases, with 14 bases between the two germline ends. The CDR3 coding sequence is TGTGCCAGCAGTCCTGAGGAGGTAGTCGAGCAGTACTTC. Its translation: CASSPEEVVEQYF.

This clone was seen more than once but under ten times. This chain connects TRBV7-2 to TRBJ1-1; unclear D gene. Germline values: CDR1 SGHTA, CDR2 FQGNSA. CDR3 length equals 15 residues. Trimming took 5 bases from V and 0 from J, leaving 13 bases between them. CDR3 in amino acids: CASSPGRAMNTEAFF. The CDR3 bases are TGTGCCAGCAGCCCTGGAAGGGCTATGAACACTGAAGCTTTCTTT. Together with reference TRBV7-2 and TRBJ1-1, the CDR3 gives the full variable domain: GAGVSQSPSNKVTEKGKDVELRCDPISGHTALYWYRQSLGQGLEFLIYFQGNSAPDKSGLPSDRFSAERTGGSVSTLTIQRTQQEDSAVYLCASSPGRAMNTEAFFGQGTRLTVV.

The CDR3 nucleotides are TGTGCCAGCAGCTTAAGGGCGGGAGCTTCAGATACGCAGTATTTT. Amino acid sequence: CASSLRAGASDTQYF. This chain uses TRBV7-9 with TRBJ2-3, with 7 bases fitting TRBD2. J was trimmed by 4 bases and V by 2 bases; bases with no gene match: 6. Germline lookup yields CDR1 SEHNR and CDR2 FQNEAQ (reference sequence). The CDR3 spans 15 residues.

This clone was recorded many times. The CDR3 protein is CASSPTGAVGELFF. CDR3 coding DNA: TGCGCCAGCAGCCCGACAGGGGCCGTCGGGGAGCTGTTTTTT. V usage is TRBV23-1 and J usage is TRBJ2-2; 8 nucleotides agree with TRBD1. TRBV23-1 is an ORF, and what it does is uncertain. The trim removed 6 bases at V and 7 bases at J, leaving 7 bases unmatched. This CDR3 contains 14 residues.

The rearrangement links TRBV30 to TRBJ2-7; D remains ambiguous. The V end lost 5 bases, the J end lost 0 bases, and 14 bases lay between the germline ends. This CDR3 comprises 14 residues. Germline V gene sequence: CDR1 GTSNPN, CDR2 SVGIG (reference sequence). The CDR3 region is CAWEDRQSSYEQYF. The CDR3 nucleotides are TGTGCCTGGGAGGACCGTCAGAGCTCCTACGAGCAGTACTTC.

V and J are TRBV5-6 and TRBJ1-2; TRBD1 might be the D (5 bases). The CDR3 runs 14 residues. V lost 6 bases to trimming and J lost 3 bases, with 15 bases between them. Germline V lookup: CDR1 SGHDT, CDR2 YYEEEE. The CDR3 sequence is CASKRGQGDYGYTF. The CDR3 coding sequence is TGTGCCAGCAAACGAGGGCAGGGAGACTATGGCTACACCTTC.

The CDR3 loop reads CASSFMTAYNSPLHF. CDR3 in DNA: TGTGCCAGCAGCTTCATGACAGCCTATAATTCACCCCTCCACTTT. The chain recombines TRBV7-9 with TRBJ1-6, with a weak D call TRBD1 (5 bases). Trimming removed 3 bases from V and 2 bases from J, with 8 bases in between. The CDR3 extends over 15 amino acids. Germline V gives CDR1 SEHNR, CDR2 FQNEAQ (reference sequence).

This clone turned up a few times. This chain links TRBV29-1 with TRBJ1-2, with 8 bases aligning to TRBD1. Germline assignment: CDR1 SQVTM and CDR2 ANQGSEA. The V segment lost 7 bases and the J segment 1 base; nucleotides outside the gene matches: 8. There are 14 residues in the CDR3. The CDR3 DNA is TGCAGCGCGGACAGGGCGAGGGGTAACTATGGCTACACCTTC. Amino acids: CSADRARGNYGYTF.

A few counts support this clone. The chain combines TRBV6-5 with TRBJ1-2; D gene uncertain. CDR3 size: 13 residues. Trimming took off 6 bases at V and 6 bases at J, with 14 bases between the two ends. Germline assignment: CDR1 MNHEY and CDR2 SVGAGI. This CDR3 reads CASSLSGPDGYTF. CDR3 in DNA: TGTGCCAGCAGCCTGTCCGGGCCTGATGGCTACACCTTC.

The sample holds a few counts of this clone. V and J are TRBV11-2 and TRBJ1-2; D unresolved. This CDR3 spans 13 amino acids. V was cut by 3 bases and J by 2 bases, with 7 bases left in between. The V gene's germline CDR1 is SGHAT and CDR2 FQNNGV. Here the CDR3 DNA reads TGTGCCAGCAGCTTCGACAAGAACTATGGCTACACCTTC. Protein: CASSFDKNYGYTF.

This sequence joins TRBV6-5 and TRBJ2-3; D is uncertain. Deletions cut 6 bases from V and 2 bases from J, with 6 bases between. This CDR3 spans 12 amino acids. Germline loops: CDR1 MNHEY, CDR2 SVGAGI. The chain's CDR3 is CASRPDTDTQYF. As DNA, the CDR3 is TGTGCCAGCAGACCCGACACAGATACGCAGTATTTT.

With regard to this clone: The identical CDR3 is also encoded by other nucleotide sequences in the sample. The rearrangement uses TRBV4-1 and TRBJ2-4, with D tentatively TRBD2 (5 bases). The CDR3 covers 15 residues. Germline V gene lookup returns CDR1 MGHRA and CDR2 YSYEKL. The germline V and J ends were trimmed by 2 bases and 0 bases, with 8 bases remaining between them. Here the CDR3 reads CASSQLDLAKNIQYF. The CDR3 DNA reads as TGCGCCAGCAGCCAACTGGACTTAGCCAAAAACATTCAGTACTTC.

This clone was counted only a few times. The V call is TRBV5-1, the J call TRBJ2-7; D is perhaps TRBD1 or TRBD2 (5 bases each). V shed 2 bases and J shed 0 bases, with 15 bases lying between them. The CDR3 sequence is 16 residues long. CDR1 is SGHRS, CDR2 YFSETQ, per germline. This chain's CDR3 is CASSLLSRGNSYEQYF. The CDR3 DNA reads as TGCGCCAGCAGCTTACTCTCGAGGGGAAACTCCTACGAGCAGTACTTC.

In this sample, this clone turned up a few times. The rearrangement links TRBV6-6 to TRBJ2-7, with 7 bases identical to TRBD1. V was pared by 5 bases and J by 3 bases, with 4 bases of the junction left unmatched. Germline lookup yields CDR1 MNHNY and CDR2 SVGAGI (reference sequence). The CDR3 covers 13 residues. Written as DNA, the CDR3 is TGTGCCAGCAGTCATAGACAGGGCTACGAGCAGTACTTC. Its translation: CASSHRQGYEQYF.